What follows describes a single T cell receptor (beta chain). Participants' own reports of clinical history determined their cohort assignment. Two negative PCRs, clearance, or symptom resolution were required of recovered Cohort 3 donors. The data stem from a study of blood T cell repertoires in COVID-19. CDR3 length: 17 residues. Trimming took 4 bases from V and 0 from J, leaving 16 bases between them. Germline CDR1 reads SEHNR; CDR2 reads FQNEAQ (reference sequence). Sequencing was performed with immunoSEQ multiplex PCR; in TCRdb, only in-frame clones are kept and a portion is missing. Here the sample spans roughly 260,000 clones, 80% to 90% being singletons.

This TCR derives from a woman aged 50 to 65 who had recovered from COVID-19. The sequencing sample was made of PBMCs or T cells enriched from blood (not recorded which). The chain couples TRBV7-9 to TRBJ2-1; a weak D match, TRBD2 (5 bases). CDR3 sequence reads: CASSSLFGESSYNEQFF. Written as DNA, the CDR3 is TGTGCCAGCAGCTCACTGTTCGGGGAAAGCTCCTACAATGAGCAGTTCTTC.